This T cell receptor beta chain is drawn from a study of T cell responses to AZD1222 COVID-19 vaccine. The CDR3 contains 19 residues. The V end lost 1 base, the J end lost 1 base, and 22 bases lay between the germline ends. CDR1 is SGHKS, CDR2 YYEKEE, per germline (reference sequence). Clones were sequenced by immunoSEQ multiplex PCR, and TCRdb holds only the in-frame ones, with some missing. This table has some 110,000 clones, around 83% appearing once. Concerning this clone itself: The antigen is undetermined.

Study-wide findings and caveats: In all cases, repertoires were sampled only after the peak T cell response.

Specimen: peripheral blood, collected 28 days after the second AZD1222 dose. The chain has TRBV5-5 and TRBJ2-3; D perhaps matches TRBD2 (6 bases). The origin of this receptor is an adult who received the AZD1222 COVID-19 vaccine. The CDR3 nucleotides read TGTGCCAGCAGCTTGACCCGGGCTAGCGAATCGATCCGCACAGATACGCAGTATTTT. Protein sequence: CASSLTRASESIRTDTQYF.